What follows describes a single T cell receptor beta chain. This same CDR3 is encoded by further DNA sequences in the sample. Assay: immunoSEQ multiplex PCR; the TCRdb copy retains only in-frame clones and omits some. The sample lists around 41,000 clones, roughly 83% occurring once. This entry comes from a study of T cells in localized non-small cell lung cancer. Germline values: CDR1 MNHNS, CDR2 SASEGT. Unmatched junction bases numbered 4, after V lost 3 bases and J lost 2 bases. The CDR3 is 15 amino acids. The genes are TRBV6-1 and TRBJ1-5; 7 bases agree with TRBD1. The material was PBMCs, obtained before any cancer treatment. The source of this sequence is a man between 40 and 70 years old with stage II lung adenocarcinoma. The DNA of the CDR3 is TGTGCCAGCAGTGACCGACAGGGCGGCAATCAGCCCCAGCATTTT. It is translated as CASSDRQGGNQPQHF.